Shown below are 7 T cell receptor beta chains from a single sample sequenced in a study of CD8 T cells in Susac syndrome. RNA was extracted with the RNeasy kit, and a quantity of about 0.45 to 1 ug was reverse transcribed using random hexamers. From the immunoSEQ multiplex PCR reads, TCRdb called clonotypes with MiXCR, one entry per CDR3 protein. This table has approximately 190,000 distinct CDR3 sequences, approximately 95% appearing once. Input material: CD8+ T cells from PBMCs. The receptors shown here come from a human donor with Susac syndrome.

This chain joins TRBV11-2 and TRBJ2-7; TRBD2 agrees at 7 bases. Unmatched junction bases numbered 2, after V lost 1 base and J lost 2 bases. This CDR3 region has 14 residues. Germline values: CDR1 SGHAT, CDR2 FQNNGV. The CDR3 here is CASSLGGGTYEQYF. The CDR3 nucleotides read TGTGCCAGCAGCTTAGGCGGGGGAACCTACGAGCAGTACTTC.

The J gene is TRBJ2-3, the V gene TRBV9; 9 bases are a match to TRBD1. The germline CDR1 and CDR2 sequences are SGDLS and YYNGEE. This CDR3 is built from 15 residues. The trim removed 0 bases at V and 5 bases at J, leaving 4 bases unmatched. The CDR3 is CASSVGGQGVDTQYF. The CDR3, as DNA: TGTGCCAGCAGCGTAGGGGGACAGGGAGTAGATACGCAGTATTTT.

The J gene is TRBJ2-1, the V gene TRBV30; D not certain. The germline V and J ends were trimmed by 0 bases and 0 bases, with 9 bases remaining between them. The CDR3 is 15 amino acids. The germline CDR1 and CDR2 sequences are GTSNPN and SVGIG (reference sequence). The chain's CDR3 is CAWSVSPASYNEQFF. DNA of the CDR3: TGTGCCTGGAGTGTAAGCCCAGCCTCCTACAATGAGCAGTTCTTC. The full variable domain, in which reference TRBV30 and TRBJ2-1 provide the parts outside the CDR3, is SQTIHQWPATLVQPVGSPLSLECTVEGTSNPNLYWYRQAAGRGLQLLFYSVGIGQISSEVPQNLSASRPQDRQFILSSKKLLLSDSGFYLCAWSVSPASYNEQFFGPGTRLTVL.

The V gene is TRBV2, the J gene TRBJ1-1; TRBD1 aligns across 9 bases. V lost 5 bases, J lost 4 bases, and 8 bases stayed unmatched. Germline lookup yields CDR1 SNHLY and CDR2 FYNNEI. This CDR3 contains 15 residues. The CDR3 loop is CASSRDRVQSTEAFF. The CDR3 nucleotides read TGTGCCAGCAGTCGGGACAGGGTTCAGAGCACTGAAGCTTTCTTT.

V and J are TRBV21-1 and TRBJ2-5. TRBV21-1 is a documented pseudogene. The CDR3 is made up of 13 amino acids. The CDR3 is CASSKERSGAQYF. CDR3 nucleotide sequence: TGTGCCAGCAGCAAAGAAAGGTCTGGGGCCCAGTACTTC.

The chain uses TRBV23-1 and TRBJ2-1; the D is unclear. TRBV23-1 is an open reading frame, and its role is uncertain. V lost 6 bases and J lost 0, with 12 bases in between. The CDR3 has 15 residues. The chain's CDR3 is CASRPPRFSYNEQFF. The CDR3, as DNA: TGCGCCAGCAGACCCCCCAGATTCTCCTACAATGAGCAGTTCTTC.

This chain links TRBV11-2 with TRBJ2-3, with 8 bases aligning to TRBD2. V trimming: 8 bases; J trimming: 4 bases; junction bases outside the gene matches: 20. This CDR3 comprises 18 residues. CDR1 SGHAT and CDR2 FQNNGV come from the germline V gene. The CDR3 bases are TGTGCCAGCCTAGGACAGCAAGCGGGAGTATATTCAGCAGATACGCAGTATTTT. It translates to CASLGQQAGVYSADTQYF.